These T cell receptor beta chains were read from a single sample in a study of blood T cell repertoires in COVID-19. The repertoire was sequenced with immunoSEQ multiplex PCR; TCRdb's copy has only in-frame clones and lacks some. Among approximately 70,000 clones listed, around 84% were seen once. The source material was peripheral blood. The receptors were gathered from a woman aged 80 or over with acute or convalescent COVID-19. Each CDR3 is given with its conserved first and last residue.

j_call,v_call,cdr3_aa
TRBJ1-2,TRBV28,CASSVSQGAYGYTF
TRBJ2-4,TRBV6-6,CASSQSAPGGAKNIQYF
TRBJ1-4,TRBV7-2,CASSQLGAEKLFF
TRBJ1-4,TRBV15,CATSRDFGRGNEKLFF
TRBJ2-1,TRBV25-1,CASRQQGYAYNEQFF
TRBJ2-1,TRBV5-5,CASSSGGLNNEQFF
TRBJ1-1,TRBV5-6,CASSNSDRGNTEAFF
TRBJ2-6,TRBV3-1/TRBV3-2,CASSQRGSGANVLTF
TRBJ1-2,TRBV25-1,CASSEFGTGVYTF
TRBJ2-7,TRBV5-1,CASRVHLDSQLRDEQYF
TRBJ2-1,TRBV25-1,CAISTSGGANEQFF
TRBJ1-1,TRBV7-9,CASSMTGDATEAFF
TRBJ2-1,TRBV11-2,CASSLDGTPDNEQFF
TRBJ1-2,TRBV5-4,CASSLVANYGYTF
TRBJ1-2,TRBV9,CASSVLQDANYGYTF
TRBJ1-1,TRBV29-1,CSVVQAVQNTEAFF
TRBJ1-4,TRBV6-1,CASSELQGAREKLFF
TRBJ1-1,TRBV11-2,CASSLAPQGQAANTEAFF
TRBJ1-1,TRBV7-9,CASSAGQTHEAFF
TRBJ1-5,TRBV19,CASSQPGVQPQHF
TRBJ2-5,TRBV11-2,CASSLRTSGGSETQYF
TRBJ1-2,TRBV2,CASSPGGGLANYGYTF
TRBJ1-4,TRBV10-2,CASTDRAEKLFF
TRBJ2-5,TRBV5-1,CASSLDSGGEETQYF
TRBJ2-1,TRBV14,CASSQDFGRVVYNEQFF
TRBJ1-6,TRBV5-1,CASSLTGTSSYNSPLHF
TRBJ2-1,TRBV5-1,CASSPGLDNEQFF
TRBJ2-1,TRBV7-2,CASSLLAGGFYEQFF
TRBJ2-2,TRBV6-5,CASSIRTGTSGELFF
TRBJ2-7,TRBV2,CASSDTGYEQYF
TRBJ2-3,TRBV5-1,CASSLEAGIDTQYF
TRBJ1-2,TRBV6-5,CASRTPDRVDGYTF
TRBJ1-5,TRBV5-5,CASSWGPDSALGPQHF
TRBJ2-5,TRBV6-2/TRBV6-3,CASSYFGGQETQYF
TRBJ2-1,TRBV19,CASSIGSTGGGYNEQFF
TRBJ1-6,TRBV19,CASSTVGGRRSYPPLHF
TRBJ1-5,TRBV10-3,CAISEGGQGISNQPQHF
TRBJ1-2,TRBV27,CASRGQGAIGGYTF
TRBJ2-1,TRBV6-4,CASSSDRLSEQFF
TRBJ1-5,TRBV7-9,CASTPDSGPNQPQHF